These 24 T cell receptor beta chains were all obtained from the same sample, sequenced in a study of shared clonotypes between healthy human individuals. Clones were sequenced by immunoSEQ multiplex PCR, and TCRdb holds only the in-frame ones, with some missing. The sample consists of millions of clones, 85% to 95% of them appearing once. CD45RO-negative cells were positively selected for CCR7, leaving out terminally differentiated effector memory CD45RA+ cells. Sequencing was done on a sample of naive CD8+ T cells from PBMCs. These receptors originate from a young man in good health. Some clones in this sample may be carry-over from other donors' samples.

The J gene is TRBJ1-1, the V gene TRBV27, with D possibly TRBD1 on 6 matching bases. Germline CDR1 and CDR2: MNHEY and SMNVEV (reference sequence). This CDR3 is built from 15 residues. With 4 bases removed from V and 4 bases from J, the gap between germline ends came to 16 bases. The DNA for the CDR3 is TGTGCCAGCAGTTGCTACAGGGAAGACTGCACTGAAGCTTTCTTT. This gives the protein CASSCYREDCTEAFF.

This clone was recorded a few times. The chain links TRBV16 to TRBJ2-7, with D possibly matching TRBD2 (5 bases). CDR3 length equals 14 residues. Germline V gene lookup returns CDR1 KGHSY and CDR2 FQNENV. Trimming stripped 4 bases from V and 6 bases from J, with 16 bases between. In DNA, the CDR3 is TGTGCCAGCAGCCCAGAACTAGGAGCTCTCGAGCAGTACTTC. As protein: CASSPELGALEQYF.

For this clone: Other DNA variants within this sample encode the same CDR3. The chain uses TRBV7-9 and TRBJ1-2; D gene unclear. The CDR3 sequence is 13 residues long. The germline V gene encodes CDR1 SEHNR and CDR2 FQNEAQ (reference sequence). Trimming took 0 bases from V and 4 from J, leaving 6 bases between them. CDR3 DNA: TGTGCCAGCAGCTTAGCGGCGGCCTATGGCTACACCTTC. Residues: CASSLAAAYGYTF.

This rearrangement joins TRBV28 to TRBJ1-3; D possibly corresponds to TRBD1 (5 bases). This CDR3 has 16 residues. Looked up from germline, CDR1 is MDHEN and CDR2 is SYDVKM. V was pared by 7 bases and J by 0 bases, with 16 bases between. Here the CDR3 reads CASTSPGGYSGNTIYF. CDR3 coding DNA: TGTGCCAGCACCTCCCCTGGGGGGTACTCTGGAAACACCATATATTTT.

This chain uses TRBV9 with TRBJ1-1; 10 nucleotides agree with TRBD1. Per the germline V gene, CDR1 is SGDLS and CDR2 is YYNGEE. V lost 4 bases and J lost 8; bases outside the gene matches: 8. The length of the CDR3 is 14 residues. CDR3: CASSSGQGEVEAFF. The CDR3 DNA sequence: TGTGCCAGCAGCTCCGGACAGGGGGAGGTGGAAGCTTTCTTT.

This chain joins TRBV4-3 and TRBJ1-2, with 12 bases matching TRBD1. The CDR3 is 16 amino acids. Germline CDR1 is LGHNA and CDR2 is YSLEER. The V gene end was trimmed by 0 bases and the J gene end by 8 bases; junction bases not matched to a gene: 7. CDR3: CASSQDKGDRGPGYTF. For the CDR3, the DNA is TGCGCCAGCAGCCAAGATAAGGGGGACAGGGGGCCCGGCTACACCTTC.

The V call is TRBV2, the J call TRBJ1-1, with D unclear. The V and J ends lost 7 bases and 5 bases respectively, with 11 bases between them. The V gene's germline CDR1 is SNHLY and CDR2 FYNNEI. This CDR3 comprises 12 residues. The CDR3 sequence: CASIKGDTEAFF. CDR3 nucleotides: TGTGCCAGCATTAAGGGAGATACTGAAGCTTTCTTT.

This rearrangement joins TRBV9 to TRBJ2-1; the match to TRBD2 covers 12 bases. V shed 3 bases, J shed 6 bases, and the junction held 16 bases outside the gene matches. Germline assignment: CDR1 SGDLS and CDR2 YYNGEE. This CDR3 comprises 19 residues. The CDR3 here is CASSAHLTSGGPTLNEQFF. In DNA, the CDR3 is TGTGCCAGCAGCGCCCACCTGACTAGCGGGGGACCCACCCTCAATGAGCAGTTCTTC.

The CDR3 region has the DNA TGTGCCAGCAGCTTGGGGGCGGGGGCCTACACCTACGAGCAGTACTTC. The encoded protein is CASSLGAGAYTYEQYF. The rearrangement joins TRBV5-4 to TRBJ2-7; a weak D match, TRBD2 (7 bases). The germline CDR1 and CDR2 sequences are SGHNT and YYREEE (reference sequence). V lost 0 bases and J 2 bases, leaving 15 bases between the germline ends. This CDR3 contains 16 residues.

The rearrangement links TRBV6-5 to TRBJ2-1; D is uncertain. From germline, CDR1 is MNHEY and CDR2 SVGAGI. Trimming pared 7 bases from V and 5 bases from J, leaving 15 bases between. This CDR3 region has 14 residues. In DNA, the CDR3 is TGTGCCAGCACCCCAGGCGTAGGTAACAATGAGCAGTTCTTC. It yields the protein CASTPGVGNNEQFF.

This clone was observed a handful of times. The chain has TRBV7-9 and TRBJ1-1; D ambiguous. The CDR3 runs 14 residues. Germline assignment: CDR1 SEHNR and CDR2 FQNEAQ (reference sequence). With 4 bases removed from V and 5 bases from J, the gap between germline ends came to 14 bases. The CDR3 sequence is CASSSRYIETEAFF. The DNA for the CDR3 is TGTGCCAGCAGCTCCCGGTACATCGAAACTGAAGCTTTCTTT. Using reference TRBV7-9 and TRBJ1-1 for the parts outside the CDR3, the full variable domain is DTGVSQNPRHKITKRGQNVTFRCDPISEHNRLYWYRQTLGQGPEFLTYFQNEAQLEKSRLLSDRFSAERPKGSFSTLEIQRTEQGDSAMYLCASSSRYIETEAFFGQGTRLTVV.

J is TRBJ1-1 and V is TRBV21-1; the table's TRBD1 call for D was not verified on the DNA. TRBV21-1 is deemed a pseudogene. The CDR3 covers 15 residues. The CDR3 protein is CASRRTGGTDTEAFF. The CDR3 nucleotides read TGTGCCAGCAGGAGGACAGGGGGCACGGACACTGAAGCTTTCTTT.

The rearrangement joins TRBV5-1 to TRBJ2-5; D unclear. The CDR3 contains 14 residues. Between the trimmed V and J ends, which lost 4 bases and 2 bases, there was a span of 12 bases. The V gene's germline CDR1 is SGHRS and CDR2 YFSETQ. The CDR3 here is CASSNFDTQETQYF. The CDR3 DNA follows: TGCGCCAGCAGCAACTTCGACACTCAAGAGACCCAGTACTTC.

This sequence joins TRBV9 and TRBJ1-1; TRBD1 matches 7 bases. This CDR3 has 16 residues. Germline CDR1 SGDLS, CDR2 YYNGEE. After removal of 0 bases from V and 0 bases from J, the junction contained 5 bases not matched to a gene. DNA for the CDR3: TGTGCCAGCAGCGTAGTGGGACAGCCCATGAACACTGAAGCTTTCTTT. Translated: CASSVVGQPMNTEAFF.

The V and J genes are TRBV27 and TRBJ2-7; 8 positions agree with TRBD2. The CDR3 is 15 residues long. Unmatched junction bases numbered 9, after V lost 2 bases and J lost 6 bases. Germline-derived CDR1 and CDR2 are MNHEY and SMNVEV (reference sequence). The CDR3 region is CASSLIREGLSEQYF. The CDR3 bases are TGTGCCAGCAGTTTAATCCGGGAGGGCCTCAGCGAGCAGTACTTC.

The chain links TRBV7-3 to TRBJ2-1; D gene ambiguous. The CDR3 loop spans 16 amino acids. V was trimmed by 1 base and J by 5 bases, leaving 15 bases between them. In germline, CDR1 is SGHTA, CDR2 FQGTGA. CDR3 nucleotides: TGTGCCAGCAGCTTAATTCGGCCCAAAGATAACAATGAGCAGTTCTTC. Translation: CASSLIRPKDNNEQFF.

Notes on this clone: Other DNA sequences of this sample code for an identical CDR3. The chain uses TRBV5-6 and TRBJ1-1; D remains ambiguous. The CDR3 totals 12 residues. Trimming pared 1 base from V and 0 bases from J, leaving 1 base between. The germline V gene encodes CDR1 SGHDT and CDR2 YYEEEE. CDR3 loop: CASSLLNTEAFF. Here the CDR3 DNA reads TGTGCCAGCAGCTTGTTGAACACTGAAGCTTTCTTT.

The chain joins TRBV4-3 to TRBJ2-1, with 7 bases matching TRBD1. The V gene end was trimmed by 3 bases and the J gene end by 10 bases; junction bases not matched to a gene: 9. CDR1 is LGHNA and CDR2 is YSLEER in the germline V gene. The CDR3 is 14 residues long. This CDR3 reads CASSQDTRQGEQFF. The CDR3 region has the DNA TGCGCCAGCAGCCAGGATACGAGACAGGGAGAGCAGTTCTTC.

V and J are TRBV7-2 and TRBJ2-3; TRBD2 matches at 10 bases. CDR3 length: 15 amino acids. V trimming: 4 bases; J trimming: 1 base; junction bases outside the gene matches: 2. Germline V CDR1 and CDR2: SGHTA, FQGNSA. CDR3 amino acids: CASSSGTSGTDTQYF. The CDR3 DNA follows: TGTGCCAGCAGCTCCGGGACTAGCGGCACAGATACGCAGTATTTT.

This rearrangement joins TRBV4-1 to TRBJ2-1; D call uncertain. Per the germline V gene, CDR1 is MGHRA and CDR2 is YSYEKL. V was cut by 1 base and J by 6 bases, with 13 bases left in between. The CDR3 loop spans 15 amino acids. The CDR3 bases are TGCGCCAGCAGCCAAGCTGGCGCGAGACTCAATGAGCAGTTCTTC. The encoded protein is CASSQAGARLNEQFF.

This chain links TRBV7-9 with TRBJ2-5; tentatively, D is TRBD1 (6 bases). V lost 4 bases and J lost 4, with 16 bases in between. Germline V lookup: CDR1 SEHNR, CDR2 FQNEAQ (reference sequence). The CDR3 is 15 amino acids. CDR3 bases: TGTGCCAGCAGCTCCCGGGACAACGTAGGAGAGACCCAGTACTTC. Its protein is CASSSRDNVGETQYF.

This chain connects TRBV28 to TRBJ2-7, with 8 bases identical to TRBD1. Germline CDR1 and CDR2: MDHEN and SYDVKM. The V gene end was trimmed by 6 bases and the J gene end by 3 bases; junction bases not matched to a gene: 7. This CDR3 region has 14 residues. CDR3 nucleotides: TGTGCCAGCAGCTATTCAGACAGGGGCTACGAGCAGTACTTC. Translated: CASSYSDRGYEQYF.

With regard to this clone: A junction boundary mismatches the germline segment, possibly from a read error. V and J are TRBV27 and TRBJ2-7; 7 positions agree with TRBD1. The CDR3 contains 17 residues. Germline V lookup: CDR1 MNHEY, CDR2 SMNVEV (reference sequence). This chain's CDR3 is CASSVSTSVGTAYEQYF. The DNA for the CDR3 is TGTGCCAGCAGTGTATCCACGTCTGTCGGGACAGCCTACGAGCAGTACTTC.

V and J are TRBV5-1 and TRBJ2-3, with 9 nucleotides matching TRBD2. CDR1 and CDR2 (germline): SGHRS, YFSETQ. V lost 1 base to trimming and J lost 2 bases; unmatched junction nucleotides: 8. CDR3 length: 17 residues. CDR3 in DNA: TGCGCCAGCAGCTTGATATTAGCGGGGGTTCACACAGATACGCAGTATTTT. Residues: CASSLILAGVHTDTQYF.